This T cell receptor (beta chain) was observed in a study of CD4+ T cells in melanoma. This table comes from immunoSEQ multiplex PCR, and its TCRdb copy is limited to in-frame clones, with some not included. The data show about 10,000 clones, approximately 78% seen once. V dropped 6 bases and J dropped 4 bases, with 9 bases sitting between them. CDR1 is MNHEY and CDR2 is SVGAGI in the germline V gene. The length of the CDR3 is 12 residues. The study's findings and limits: A reported correlation linked neoantigen-specific CD4+ T cells to CD8+, macrophage and B cell function. Reportedly, melanoma neoantigen-specific CD4+ T cells showed varied differentiation states.

Comments on this clone: Its antigen is unidentified.

The genes are TRBV6-5 and TRBJ1-2, with D possibly being TRBD1 (6 bases). Sequencing was performed on cells from a culture (not recorded whether cultured in vitro). The receptor was derived from a human donor with melanoma. For the CDR3, the DNA is TGTGCCAGCAGCCGGGACATCTATGGCTACACCTTC. Protein: CASSRDIYGYTF.